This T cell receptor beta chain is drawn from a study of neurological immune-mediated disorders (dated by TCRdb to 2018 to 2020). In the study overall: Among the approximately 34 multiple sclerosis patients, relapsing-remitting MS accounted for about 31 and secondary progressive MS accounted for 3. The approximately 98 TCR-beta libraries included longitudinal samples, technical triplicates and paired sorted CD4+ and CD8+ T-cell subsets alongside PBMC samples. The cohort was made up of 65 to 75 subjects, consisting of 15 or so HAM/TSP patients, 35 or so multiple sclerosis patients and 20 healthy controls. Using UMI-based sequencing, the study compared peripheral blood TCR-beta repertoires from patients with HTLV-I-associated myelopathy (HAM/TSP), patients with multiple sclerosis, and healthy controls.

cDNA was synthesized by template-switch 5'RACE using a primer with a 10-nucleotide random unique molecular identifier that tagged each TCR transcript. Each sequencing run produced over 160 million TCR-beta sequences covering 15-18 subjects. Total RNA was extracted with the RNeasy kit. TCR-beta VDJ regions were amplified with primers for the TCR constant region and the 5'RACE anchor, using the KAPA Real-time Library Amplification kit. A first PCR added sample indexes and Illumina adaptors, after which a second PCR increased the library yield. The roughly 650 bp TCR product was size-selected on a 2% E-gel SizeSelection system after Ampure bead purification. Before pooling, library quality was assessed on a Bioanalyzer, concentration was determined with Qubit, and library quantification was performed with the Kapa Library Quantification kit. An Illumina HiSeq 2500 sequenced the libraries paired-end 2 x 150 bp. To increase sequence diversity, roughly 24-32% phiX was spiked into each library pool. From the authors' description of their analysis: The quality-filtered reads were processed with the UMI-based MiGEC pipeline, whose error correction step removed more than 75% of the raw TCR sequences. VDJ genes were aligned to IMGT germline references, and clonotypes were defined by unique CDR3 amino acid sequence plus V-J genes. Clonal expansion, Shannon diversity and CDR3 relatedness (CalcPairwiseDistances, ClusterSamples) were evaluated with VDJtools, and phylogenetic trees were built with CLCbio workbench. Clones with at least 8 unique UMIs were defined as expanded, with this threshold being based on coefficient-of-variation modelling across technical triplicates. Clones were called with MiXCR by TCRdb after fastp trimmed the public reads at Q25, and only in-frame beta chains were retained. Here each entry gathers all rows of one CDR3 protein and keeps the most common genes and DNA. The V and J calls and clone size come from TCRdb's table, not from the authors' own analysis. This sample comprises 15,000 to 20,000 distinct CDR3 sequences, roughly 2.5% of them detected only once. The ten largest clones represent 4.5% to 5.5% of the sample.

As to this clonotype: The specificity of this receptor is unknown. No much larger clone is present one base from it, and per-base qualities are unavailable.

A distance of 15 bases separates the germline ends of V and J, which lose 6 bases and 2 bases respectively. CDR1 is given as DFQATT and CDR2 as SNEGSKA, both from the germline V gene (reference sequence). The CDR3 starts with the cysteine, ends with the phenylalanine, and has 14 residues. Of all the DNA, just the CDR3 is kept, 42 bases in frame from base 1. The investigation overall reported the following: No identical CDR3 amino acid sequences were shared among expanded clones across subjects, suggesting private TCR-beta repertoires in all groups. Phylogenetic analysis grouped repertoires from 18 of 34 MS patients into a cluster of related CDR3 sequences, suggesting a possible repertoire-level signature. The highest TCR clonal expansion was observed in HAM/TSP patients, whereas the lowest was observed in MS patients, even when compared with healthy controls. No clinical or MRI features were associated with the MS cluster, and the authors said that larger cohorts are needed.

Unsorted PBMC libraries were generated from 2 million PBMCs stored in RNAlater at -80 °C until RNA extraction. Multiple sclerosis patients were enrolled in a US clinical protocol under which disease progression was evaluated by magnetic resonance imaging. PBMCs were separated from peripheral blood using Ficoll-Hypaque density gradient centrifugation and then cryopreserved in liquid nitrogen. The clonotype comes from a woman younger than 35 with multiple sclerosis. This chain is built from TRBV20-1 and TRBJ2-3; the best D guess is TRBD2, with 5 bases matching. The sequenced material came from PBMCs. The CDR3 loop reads CSAHAGETTDTQYF. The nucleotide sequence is TGCAGTGCCCACGCCGGGGAAACCACAGATACGCAGTATTTT.